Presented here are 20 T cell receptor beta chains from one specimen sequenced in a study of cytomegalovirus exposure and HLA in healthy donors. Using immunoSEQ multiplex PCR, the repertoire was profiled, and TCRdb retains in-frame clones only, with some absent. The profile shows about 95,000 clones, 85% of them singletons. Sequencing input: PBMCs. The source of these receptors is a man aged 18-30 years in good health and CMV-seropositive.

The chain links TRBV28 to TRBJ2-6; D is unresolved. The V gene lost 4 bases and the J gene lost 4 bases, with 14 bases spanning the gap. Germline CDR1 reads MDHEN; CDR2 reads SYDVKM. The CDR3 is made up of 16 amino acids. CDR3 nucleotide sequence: TGTGCCAGCAGTTCCCCCCCGGGTTCAGGGGCCAACGTCCTGACTTTC. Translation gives CASSSPPGSGANVLTF.

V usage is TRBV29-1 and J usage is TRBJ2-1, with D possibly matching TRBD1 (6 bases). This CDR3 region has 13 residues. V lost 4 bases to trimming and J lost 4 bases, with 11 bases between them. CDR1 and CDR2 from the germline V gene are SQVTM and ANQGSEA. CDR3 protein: CSVARGSYNEQFF. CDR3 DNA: TGCAGCGTTGCCAGGGGAAGTTACAATGAGCAGTTCTTC.

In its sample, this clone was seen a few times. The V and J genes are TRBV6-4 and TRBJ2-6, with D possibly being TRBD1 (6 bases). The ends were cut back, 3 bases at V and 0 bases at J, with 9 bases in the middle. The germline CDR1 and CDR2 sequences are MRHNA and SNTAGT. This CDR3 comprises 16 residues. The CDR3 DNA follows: TGTGCCAGCAGTGAAGGGACAAGCTCTGGGGCCAACGTCCTGACTTTC. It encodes CASSEGTSSGANVLTF.

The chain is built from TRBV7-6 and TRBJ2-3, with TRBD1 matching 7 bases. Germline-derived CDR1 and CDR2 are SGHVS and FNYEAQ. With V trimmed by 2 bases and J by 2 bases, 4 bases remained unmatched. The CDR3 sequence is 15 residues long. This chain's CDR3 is CASSLRQGHTDTQYF. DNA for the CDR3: TGTGCCAGCAGCTTAAGACAGGGCCACACAGATACGCAGTATTTT.

The DNA for the CDR3 is TGTGCCAGCAGTGAATATGGGACAAACACAGATACGCAGTATTTT. Residues: CASSEYGTNTDTQYF. This chain uses TRBV6-1 with TRBJ2-3; D possibly corresponds to TRBD1 (6 bases). The CDR3 is made up of 15 amino acids. Germline V gives CDR1 MNHNS, CDR2 SASEGT. V lost 2 bases and J lost 2, with 11 bases in between.

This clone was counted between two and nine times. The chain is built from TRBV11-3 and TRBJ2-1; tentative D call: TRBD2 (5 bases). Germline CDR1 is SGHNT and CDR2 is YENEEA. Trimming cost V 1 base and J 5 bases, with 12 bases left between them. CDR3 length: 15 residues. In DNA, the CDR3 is TGTGCCAGCAGCTTAGTAGTATCGGGGAACAATGAGCAGTTCTTC. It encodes CASSLVVSGNNEQFF.

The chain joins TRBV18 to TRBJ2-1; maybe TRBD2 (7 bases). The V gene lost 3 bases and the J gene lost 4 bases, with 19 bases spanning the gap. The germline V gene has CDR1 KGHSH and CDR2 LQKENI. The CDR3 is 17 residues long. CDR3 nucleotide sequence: TGTGCCAGCTCACCGATTGATGCGGGGGCCACGTACAATGAGCAGTTCTTC. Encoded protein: CASSPIDAGATYNEQFF.

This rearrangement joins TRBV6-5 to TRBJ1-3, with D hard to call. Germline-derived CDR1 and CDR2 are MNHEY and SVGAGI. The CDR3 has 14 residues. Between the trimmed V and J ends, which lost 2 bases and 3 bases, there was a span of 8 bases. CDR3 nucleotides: TGTGCCAGCAGTTACCGAGGGAGTGGAAACACCATATATTTT. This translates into CASSYRGSGNTIYF.

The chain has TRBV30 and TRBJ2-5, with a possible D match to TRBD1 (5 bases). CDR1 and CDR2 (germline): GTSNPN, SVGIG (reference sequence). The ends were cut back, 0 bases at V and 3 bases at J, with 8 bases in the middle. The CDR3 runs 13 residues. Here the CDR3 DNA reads TGTGCCTGGAGTGTAGGGGCAGAAGAGACCCAGTACTTC. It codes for CAWSVGAEETQYF.

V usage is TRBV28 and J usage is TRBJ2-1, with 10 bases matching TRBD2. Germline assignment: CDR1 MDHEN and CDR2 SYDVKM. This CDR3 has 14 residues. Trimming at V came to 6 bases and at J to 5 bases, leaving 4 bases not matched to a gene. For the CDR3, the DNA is TGTGCCAGCAGCATAACTAGCGGGAACAATGAGCAGTTCTTC. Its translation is CASSITSGNNEQFF.

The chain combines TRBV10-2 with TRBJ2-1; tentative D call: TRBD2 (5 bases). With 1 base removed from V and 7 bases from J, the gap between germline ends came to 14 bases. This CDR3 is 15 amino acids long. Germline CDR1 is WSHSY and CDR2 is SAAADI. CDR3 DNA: TGCGCCAGCAGTGAGTTCCCGGGGATAACGAATGAGCAGTTCTTC. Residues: CASSEFPGITNEQFF.

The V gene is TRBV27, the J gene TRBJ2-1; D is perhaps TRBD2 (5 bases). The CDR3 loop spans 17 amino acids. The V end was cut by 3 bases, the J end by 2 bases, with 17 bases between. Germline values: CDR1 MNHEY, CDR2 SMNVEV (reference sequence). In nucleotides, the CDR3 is TGTGCCAGCAGTTTGAGGGCGGCTAAGGTCCCCTACAATGAGCAGTTCTTC. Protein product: CASSLRAAKVPYNEQFF.

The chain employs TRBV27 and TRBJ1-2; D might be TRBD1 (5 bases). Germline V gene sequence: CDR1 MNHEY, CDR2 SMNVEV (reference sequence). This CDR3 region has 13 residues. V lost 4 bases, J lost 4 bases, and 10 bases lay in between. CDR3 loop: CASSYTGGYGYTF. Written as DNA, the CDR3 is TGTGCCAGCAGTTACACGGGGGGCTATGGCTACACCTTC.

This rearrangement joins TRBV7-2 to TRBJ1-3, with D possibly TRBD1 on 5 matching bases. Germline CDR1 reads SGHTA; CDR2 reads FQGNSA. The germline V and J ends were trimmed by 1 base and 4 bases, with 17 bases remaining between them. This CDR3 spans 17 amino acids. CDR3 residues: CASSLGPGPMGGNTIYF. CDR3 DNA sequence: TGTGCCAGCAGCTTAGGTCCAGGGCCCATGGGGGGAAACACCATATATTTT. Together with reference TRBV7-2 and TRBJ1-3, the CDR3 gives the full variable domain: GAGVSQSPSNKVTEKGKDVELRCDPISGHTALYWYRQSLGQGLEFLIYFQGNSAPDKSGLPSDRFSAERTGGSVSTLTIQRTQQEDSAVYLCASSLGPGPMGGNTIYFGEGSWLTVV.

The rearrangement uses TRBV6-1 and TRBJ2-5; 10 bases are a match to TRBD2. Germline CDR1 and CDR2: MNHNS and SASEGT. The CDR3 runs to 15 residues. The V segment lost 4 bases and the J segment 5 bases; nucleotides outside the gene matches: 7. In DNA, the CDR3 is TGTGCCAGCAGTGGTGGAGCGGGAGGGGGGGAGACCCAGTACTTC. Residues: CASSGGAGGGETQYF.

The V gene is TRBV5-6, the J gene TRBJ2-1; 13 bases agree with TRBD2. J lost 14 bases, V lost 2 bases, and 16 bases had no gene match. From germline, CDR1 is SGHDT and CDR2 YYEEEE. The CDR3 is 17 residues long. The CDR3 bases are TGTGCCAGCAGCTTTCGGGGGACTAGCGGGATTTGGGTACAGGAGTTCTTC. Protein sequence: CASSFRGTSGIWVQEFF.

CDR3 DNA sequence: TGTGCCAGCAGCTTGCTGCGCGGCTACTCTGGAAACACCATATATTTT. This codes for CASSLLRGYSGNTIYF. V gene TRBV5-6 combines with J gene TRBJ1-3; no firm D call. The germline V and J ends were trimmed by 1 base and 0 bases, with 11 bases remaining between them. Germline V CDR1 and CDR2: SGHDT, YYEEEE. This CDR3 region has 16 residues.

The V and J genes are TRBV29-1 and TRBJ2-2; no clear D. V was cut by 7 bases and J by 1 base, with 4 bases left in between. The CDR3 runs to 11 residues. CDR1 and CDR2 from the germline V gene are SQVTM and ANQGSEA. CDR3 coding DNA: TGCAGCGCCGGGAACACCGGGGAGCTGTTTTTT. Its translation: CSAGNTGELFF.

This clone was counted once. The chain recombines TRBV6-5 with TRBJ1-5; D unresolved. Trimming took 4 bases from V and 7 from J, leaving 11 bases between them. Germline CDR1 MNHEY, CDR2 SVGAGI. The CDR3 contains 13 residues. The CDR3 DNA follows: TGTGCCAGCAGTTCCTACCTCAGGCAGCCCCAGCATTTT. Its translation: CASSSYLRQPQHF.

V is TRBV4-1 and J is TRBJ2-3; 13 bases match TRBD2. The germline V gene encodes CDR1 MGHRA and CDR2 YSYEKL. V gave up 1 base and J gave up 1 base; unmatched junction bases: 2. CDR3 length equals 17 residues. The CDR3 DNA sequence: TGCGCCAGCAGCCAAGGGACTAGCGGGGGCGGCACAGATACGCAGTATTTT. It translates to CASSQGTSGGGTDTQYF.